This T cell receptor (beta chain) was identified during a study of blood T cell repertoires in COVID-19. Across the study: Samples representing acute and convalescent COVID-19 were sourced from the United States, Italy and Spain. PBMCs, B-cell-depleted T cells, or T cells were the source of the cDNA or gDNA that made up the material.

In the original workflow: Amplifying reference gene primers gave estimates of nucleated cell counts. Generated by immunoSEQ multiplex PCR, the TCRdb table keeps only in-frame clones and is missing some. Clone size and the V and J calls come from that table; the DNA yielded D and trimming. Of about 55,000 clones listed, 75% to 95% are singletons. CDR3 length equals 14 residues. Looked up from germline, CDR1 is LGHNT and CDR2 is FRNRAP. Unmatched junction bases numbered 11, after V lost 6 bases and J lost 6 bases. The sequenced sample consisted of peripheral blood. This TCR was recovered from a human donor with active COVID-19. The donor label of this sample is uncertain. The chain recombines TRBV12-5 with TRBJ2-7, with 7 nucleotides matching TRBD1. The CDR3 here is CASGGSTGISEQYF. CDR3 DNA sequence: TGTGCTAGTGGCGGATCGACAGGGATAAGCGAGCAGTACTTC. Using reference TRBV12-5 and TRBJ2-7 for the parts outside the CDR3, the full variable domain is DARVTQTPRHKVTEMGQEVTMRCQPILGHNTVFWYRQTMMQGLELLAYFRNRAPLDDSGMPKDRFSAEMPDATLATLKIQPSEPRDSAVYFCASGGSTGISEQYFGPGTRLTVT.